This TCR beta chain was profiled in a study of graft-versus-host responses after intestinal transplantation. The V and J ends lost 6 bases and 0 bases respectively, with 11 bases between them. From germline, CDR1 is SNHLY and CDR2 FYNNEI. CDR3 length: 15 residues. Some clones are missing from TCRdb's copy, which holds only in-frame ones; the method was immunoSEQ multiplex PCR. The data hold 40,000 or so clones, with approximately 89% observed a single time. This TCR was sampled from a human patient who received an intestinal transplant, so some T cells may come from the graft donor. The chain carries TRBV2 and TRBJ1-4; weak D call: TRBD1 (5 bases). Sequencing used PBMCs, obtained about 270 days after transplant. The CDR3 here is CASRVLTATNEKLFF. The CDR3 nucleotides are TGTGCCAGCAGGGTTTTGACAGCAACTAATGAAAAACTGTTTTTT.